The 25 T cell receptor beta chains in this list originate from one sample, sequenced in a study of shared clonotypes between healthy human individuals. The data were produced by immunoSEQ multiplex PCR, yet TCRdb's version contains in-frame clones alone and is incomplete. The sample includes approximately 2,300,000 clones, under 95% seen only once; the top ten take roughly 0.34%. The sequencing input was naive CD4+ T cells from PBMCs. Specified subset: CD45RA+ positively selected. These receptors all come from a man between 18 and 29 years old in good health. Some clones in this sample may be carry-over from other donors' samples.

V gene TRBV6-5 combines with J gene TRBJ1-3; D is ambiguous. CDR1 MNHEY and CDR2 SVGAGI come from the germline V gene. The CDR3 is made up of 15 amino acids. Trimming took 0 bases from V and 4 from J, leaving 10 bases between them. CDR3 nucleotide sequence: TGTGCCAGCAGTTACTCGAAAAGGAGGGGAAACACCATATATTTT. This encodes CASSYSKRRGNTIYF.

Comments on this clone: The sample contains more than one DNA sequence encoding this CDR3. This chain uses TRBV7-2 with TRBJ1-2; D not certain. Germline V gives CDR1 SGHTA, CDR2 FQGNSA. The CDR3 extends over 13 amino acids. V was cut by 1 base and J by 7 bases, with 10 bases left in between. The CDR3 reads CASSLVSGFGYTF. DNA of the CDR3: TGTGCCAGCAGCTTAGTGTCCGGTTTTGGCTACACCTTC.

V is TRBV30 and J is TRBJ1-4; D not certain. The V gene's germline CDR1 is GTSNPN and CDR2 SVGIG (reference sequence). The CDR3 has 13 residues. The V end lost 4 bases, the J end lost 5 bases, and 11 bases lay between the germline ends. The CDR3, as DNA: TGTGCCTGGACTCCGGCAGCGAATGAAAAACTGTTTTTT. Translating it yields CAWTPAANEKLFF.

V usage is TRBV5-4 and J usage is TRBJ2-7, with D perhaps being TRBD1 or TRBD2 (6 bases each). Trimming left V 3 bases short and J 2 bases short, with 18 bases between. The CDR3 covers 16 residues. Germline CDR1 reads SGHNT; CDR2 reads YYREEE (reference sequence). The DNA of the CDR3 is TGTGCCAGCAGCTCCCAGAGTAGGGGGGTAACCTACGAGCAGTACTTC. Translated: CASSSQSRGVTYEQYF.

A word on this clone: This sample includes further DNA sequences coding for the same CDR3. Here the CDR3 reads CASSLDRVGNTIYF. CDR3 sequence (DNA): TGTGCCAGCAGCTTAGACAGGGTTGGAAACACCATATATTTT. This chain connects TRBV7-9 to TRBJ1-3; tentative D call: TRBD1 (6 bases). The CDR3 totals 14 residues. Trimming took off 1 base at V and 3 bases at J, with 7 bases between the two ends. Germline CDR1 is SEHNR and CDR2 is FQNEAQ (reference sequence). The variable domain in full, completed from reference TRBV7-9 and TRBJ1-3, reads DTGVSQNPRHKITKRGQNVTFRCDPISEHNRLYWYRQTLGQGPEFLTYFQNEAQLEKSRLLSDRFSAERPKGSFSTLEIQRTEQGDSAMYLCASSLDRVGNTIYFGEGSWLTVV.

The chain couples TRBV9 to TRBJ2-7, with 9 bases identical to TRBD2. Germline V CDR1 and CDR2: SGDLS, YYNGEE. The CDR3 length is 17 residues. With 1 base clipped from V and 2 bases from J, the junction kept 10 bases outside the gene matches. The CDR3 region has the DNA TGTGCCAGCAGCGTAAGAGCGGGAGGTGACGTCCCCTACGAGCAGTACTTC. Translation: CASSVRAGGDVPYEQYF.

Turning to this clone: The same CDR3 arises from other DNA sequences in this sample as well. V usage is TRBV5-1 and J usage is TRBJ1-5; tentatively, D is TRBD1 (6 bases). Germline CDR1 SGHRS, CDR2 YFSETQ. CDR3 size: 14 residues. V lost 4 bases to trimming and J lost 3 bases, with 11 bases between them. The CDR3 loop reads CASSPGQPNQPQHF. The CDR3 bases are TGCGCCAGCAGCCCAGGACAGCCCAATCAGCCCCAGCATTTT.

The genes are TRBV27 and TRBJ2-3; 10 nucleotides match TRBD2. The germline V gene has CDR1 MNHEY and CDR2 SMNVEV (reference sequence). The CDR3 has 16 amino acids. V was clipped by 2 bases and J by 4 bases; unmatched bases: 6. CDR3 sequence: CASSLLASGSPDTQYF. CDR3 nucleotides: TGTGCCAGCAGTTTACTTGCTAGCGGGAGCCCAGATACGCAGTATTTT.

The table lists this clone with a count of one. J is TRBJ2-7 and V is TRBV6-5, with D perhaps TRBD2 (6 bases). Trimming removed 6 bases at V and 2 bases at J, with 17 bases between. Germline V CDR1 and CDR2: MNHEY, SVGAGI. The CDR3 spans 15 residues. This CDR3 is CASSRPAGKAYEQYF. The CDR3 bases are TGTGCCAGCAGCCGGCCAGCGGGTAAGGCCTACGAGCAGTACTTC.

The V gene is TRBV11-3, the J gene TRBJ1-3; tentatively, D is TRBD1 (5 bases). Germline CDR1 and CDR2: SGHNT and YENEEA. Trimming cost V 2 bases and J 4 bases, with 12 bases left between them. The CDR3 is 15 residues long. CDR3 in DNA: TGTGCCAGCAGCTTATCTCCAGGGATCGGAAACACCATATATTTT. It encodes CASSLSPGIGNTIYF.

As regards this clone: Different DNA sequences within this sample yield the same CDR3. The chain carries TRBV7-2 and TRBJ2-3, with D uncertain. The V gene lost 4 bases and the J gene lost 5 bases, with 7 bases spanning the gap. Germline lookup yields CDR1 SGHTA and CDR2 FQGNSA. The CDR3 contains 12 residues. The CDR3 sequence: CASSSYRDTQYF. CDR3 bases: TGTGCCAGCAGCTCCTACAGAGATACGCAGTATTTT.

The CDR3 nucleotides are TGTGCCAGCAGCTTGCTCGGCAGGGAGGTTTCCTACGAGCAGTACTTC. Translating gives CASSLLGREVSYEQYF. V gene TRBV7-6 combines with J gene TRBJ2-7, with D possibly TRBD2 on 6 matching bases. The CDR3 has 16 amino acids. V was shortened by 3 bases and J by 1 base, with 16 bases between the two germline ends. Germline V CDR1 and CDR2: SGHVS, FNYEAQ.

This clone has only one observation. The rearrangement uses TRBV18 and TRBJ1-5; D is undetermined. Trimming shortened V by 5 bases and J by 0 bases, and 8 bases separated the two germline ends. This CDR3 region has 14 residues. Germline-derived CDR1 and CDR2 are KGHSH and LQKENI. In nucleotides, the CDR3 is TGTGCCAGCTCAGGCATTTATAGCAATCAGCCCCAGCATTTT. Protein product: CASSGIYSNQPQHF.

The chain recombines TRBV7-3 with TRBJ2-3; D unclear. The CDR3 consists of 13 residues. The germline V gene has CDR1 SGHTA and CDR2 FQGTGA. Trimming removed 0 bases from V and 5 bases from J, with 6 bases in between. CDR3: CASSLTFLDTQYF. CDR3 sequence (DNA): TGTGCCAGCAGCTTAACGTTCCTAGATACGCAGTATTTT.

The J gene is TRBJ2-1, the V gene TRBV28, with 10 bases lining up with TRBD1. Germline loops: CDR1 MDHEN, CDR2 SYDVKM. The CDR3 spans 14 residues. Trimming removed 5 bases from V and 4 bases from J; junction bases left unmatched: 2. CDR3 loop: CASSPDRGYNEQFF. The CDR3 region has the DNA TGTGCCAGCAGTCCGGACAGGGGGTACAATGAGCAGTTCTTC.

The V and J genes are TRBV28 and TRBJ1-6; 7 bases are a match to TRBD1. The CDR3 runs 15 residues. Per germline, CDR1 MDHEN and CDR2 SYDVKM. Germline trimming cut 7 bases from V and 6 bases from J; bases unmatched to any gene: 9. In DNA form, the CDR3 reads TGTGCCAGCACCAGAGGGGGGACAGCTAATTCACCCCTCCACTTT. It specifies CASTRGGTANSPLHF.

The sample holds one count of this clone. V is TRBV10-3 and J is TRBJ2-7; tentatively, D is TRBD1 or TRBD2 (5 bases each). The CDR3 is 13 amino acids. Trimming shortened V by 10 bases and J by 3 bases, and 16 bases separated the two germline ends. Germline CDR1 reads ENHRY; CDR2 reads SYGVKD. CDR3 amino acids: CATGRGPNYEQYF. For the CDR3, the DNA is TGTGCCACCGGCCGGGGACCCAACTACGAGCAGTACTTC.

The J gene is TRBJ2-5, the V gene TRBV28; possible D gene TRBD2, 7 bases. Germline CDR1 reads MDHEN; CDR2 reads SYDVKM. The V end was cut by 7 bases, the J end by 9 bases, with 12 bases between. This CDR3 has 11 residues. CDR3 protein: CASKRGGAQYF. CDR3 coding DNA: TGTGCCAGCAAAAGAGGGGGGGCCCAGTACTTC.

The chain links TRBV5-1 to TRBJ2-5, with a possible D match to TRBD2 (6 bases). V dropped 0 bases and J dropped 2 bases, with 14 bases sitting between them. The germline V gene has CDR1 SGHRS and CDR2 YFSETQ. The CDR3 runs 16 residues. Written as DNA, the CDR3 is TGCGCCAGCAGCTTGGCCTCCGGGACTCGACAAGAGACCCAGTACTTC. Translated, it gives CASSLASGTRQETQYF. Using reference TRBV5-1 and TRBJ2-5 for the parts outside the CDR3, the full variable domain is KAGVTQTPRYLIKTRGQQVTLSCSPISGHRSVSWYQQTPGQGLQFLFEYFSETQRNKGNFPGRFSGRQFSNSRSEMNVSTLELGDSALYLCASSLASGTRQETQYFGPGTRLLVL.

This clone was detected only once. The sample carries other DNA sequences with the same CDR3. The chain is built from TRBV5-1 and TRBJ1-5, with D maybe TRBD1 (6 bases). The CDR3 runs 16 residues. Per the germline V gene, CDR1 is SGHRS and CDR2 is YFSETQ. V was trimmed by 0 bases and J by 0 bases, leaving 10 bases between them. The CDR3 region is CASSLEGGYSNQPQHF. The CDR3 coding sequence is TGCGCCAGCAGCTTGGAGGGGGGGTATAGCAATCAGCCCCAGCATTTT.

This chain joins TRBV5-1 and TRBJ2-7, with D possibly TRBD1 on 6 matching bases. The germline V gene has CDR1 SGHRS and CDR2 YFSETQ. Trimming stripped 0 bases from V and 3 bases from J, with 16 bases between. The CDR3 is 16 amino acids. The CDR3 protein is CASSLGVVDRSYEQYF. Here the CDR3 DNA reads TGCGCCAGCAGCTTGGGTGTGGTTGACAGGAGCTACGAGCAGTACTTC.

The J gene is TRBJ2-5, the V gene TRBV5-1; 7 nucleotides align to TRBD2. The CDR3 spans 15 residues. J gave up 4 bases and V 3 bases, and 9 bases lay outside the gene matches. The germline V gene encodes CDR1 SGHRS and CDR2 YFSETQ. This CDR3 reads CASSSTMGEGETQYF. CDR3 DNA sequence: TGCGCCAGCAGCTCCACCATGGGGGAGGGAGAGACCCAGTACTTC.

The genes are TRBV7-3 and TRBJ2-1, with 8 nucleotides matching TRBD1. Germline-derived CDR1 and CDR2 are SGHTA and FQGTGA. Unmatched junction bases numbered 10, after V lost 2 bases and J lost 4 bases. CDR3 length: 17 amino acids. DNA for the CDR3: TGTGCCAGCAGCTTATGGAGTCTCGGACAGGGATACAATGAGCAGTTCTTC. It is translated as CASSLWSLGQGYNEQFF.

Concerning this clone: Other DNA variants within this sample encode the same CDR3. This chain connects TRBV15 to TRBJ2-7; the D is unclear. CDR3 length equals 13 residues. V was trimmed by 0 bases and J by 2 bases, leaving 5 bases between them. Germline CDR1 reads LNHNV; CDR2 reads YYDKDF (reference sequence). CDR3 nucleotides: TGTGCCACCAGCAGAGATCTCACCTACGAGCAGTACTTC. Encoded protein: CATSRDLTYEQYF.

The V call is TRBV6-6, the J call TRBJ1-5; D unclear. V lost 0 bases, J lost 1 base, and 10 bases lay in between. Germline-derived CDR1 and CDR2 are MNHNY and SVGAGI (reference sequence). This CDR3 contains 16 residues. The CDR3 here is CASSYSRAISNQPQHF. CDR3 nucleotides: TGTGCCAGCAGTTACTCGAGGGCTATAAGCAATCAGCCCCAGCATTTT.